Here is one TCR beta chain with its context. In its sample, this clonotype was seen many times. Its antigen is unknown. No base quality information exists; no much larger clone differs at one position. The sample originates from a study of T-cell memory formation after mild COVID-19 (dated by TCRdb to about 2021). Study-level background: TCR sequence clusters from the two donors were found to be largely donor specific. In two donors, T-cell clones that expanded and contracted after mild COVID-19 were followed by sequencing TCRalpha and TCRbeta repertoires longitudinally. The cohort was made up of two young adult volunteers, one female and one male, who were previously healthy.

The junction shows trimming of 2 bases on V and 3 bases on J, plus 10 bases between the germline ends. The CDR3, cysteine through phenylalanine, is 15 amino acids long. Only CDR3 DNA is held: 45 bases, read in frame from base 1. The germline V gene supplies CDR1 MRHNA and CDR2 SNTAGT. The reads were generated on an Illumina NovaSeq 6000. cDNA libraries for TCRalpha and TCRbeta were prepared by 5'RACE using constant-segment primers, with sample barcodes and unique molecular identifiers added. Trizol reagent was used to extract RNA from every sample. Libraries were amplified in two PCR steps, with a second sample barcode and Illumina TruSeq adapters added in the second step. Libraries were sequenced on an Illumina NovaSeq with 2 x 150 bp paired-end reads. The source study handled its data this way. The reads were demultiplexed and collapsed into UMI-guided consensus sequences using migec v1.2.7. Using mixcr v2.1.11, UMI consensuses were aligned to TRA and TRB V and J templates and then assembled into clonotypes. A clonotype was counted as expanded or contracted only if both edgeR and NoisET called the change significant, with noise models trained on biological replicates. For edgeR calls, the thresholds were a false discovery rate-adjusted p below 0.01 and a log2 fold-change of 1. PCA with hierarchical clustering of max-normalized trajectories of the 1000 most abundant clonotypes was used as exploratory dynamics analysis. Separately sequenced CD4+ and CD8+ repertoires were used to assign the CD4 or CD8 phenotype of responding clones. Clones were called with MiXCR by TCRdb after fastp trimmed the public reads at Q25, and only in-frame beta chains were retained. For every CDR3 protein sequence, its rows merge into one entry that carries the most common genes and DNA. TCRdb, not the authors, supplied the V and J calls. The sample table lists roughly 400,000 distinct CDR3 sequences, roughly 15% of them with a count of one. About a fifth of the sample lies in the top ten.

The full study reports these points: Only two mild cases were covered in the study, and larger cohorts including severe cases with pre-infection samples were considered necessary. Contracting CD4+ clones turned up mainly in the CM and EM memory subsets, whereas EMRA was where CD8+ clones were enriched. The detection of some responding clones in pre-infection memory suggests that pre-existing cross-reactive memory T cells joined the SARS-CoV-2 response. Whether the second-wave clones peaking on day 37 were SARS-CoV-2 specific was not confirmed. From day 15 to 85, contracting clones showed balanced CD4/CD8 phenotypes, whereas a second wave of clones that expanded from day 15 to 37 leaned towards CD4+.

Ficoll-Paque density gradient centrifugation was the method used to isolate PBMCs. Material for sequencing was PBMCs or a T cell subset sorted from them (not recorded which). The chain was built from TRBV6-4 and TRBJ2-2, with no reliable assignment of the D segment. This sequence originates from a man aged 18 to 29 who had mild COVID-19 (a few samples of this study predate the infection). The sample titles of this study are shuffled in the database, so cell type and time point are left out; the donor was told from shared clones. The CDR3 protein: CASSDQPGHTGELFF. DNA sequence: TGTGCCAGCAGTGACCAGCCAGGCCACACCGGGGAGCTGTTTTTT.